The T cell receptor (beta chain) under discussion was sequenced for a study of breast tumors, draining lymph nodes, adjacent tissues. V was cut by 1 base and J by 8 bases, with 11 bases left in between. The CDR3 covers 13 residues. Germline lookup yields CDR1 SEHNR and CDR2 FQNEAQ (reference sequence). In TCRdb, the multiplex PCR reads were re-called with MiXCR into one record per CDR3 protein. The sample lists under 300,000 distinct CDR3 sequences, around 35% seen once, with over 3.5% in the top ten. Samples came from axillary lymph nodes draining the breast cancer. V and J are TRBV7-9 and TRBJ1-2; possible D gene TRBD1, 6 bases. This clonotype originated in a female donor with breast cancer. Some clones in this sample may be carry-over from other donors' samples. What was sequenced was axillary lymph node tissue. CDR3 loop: CASSLGQASGYTF. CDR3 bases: TGTGCCAGCAGCTTAGGACAGGCTAGCGGCTACACCTTC.